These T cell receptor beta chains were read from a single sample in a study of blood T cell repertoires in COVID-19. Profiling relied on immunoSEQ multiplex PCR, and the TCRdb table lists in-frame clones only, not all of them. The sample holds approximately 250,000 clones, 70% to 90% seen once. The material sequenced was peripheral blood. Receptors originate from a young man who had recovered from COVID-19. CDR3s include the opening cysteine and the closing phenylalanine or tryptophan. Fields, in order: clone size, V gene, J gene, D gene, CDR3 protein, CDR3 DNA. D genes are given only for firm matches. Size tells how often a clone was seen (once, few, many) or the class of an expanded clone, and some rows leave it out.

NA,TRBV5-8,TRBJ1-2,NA,CASSHKGAMAAGYGYTF,TGTGCCAGCAGCCATAAAGGCGCGATGGCTGCGGGCTATGGCTACACCTTC
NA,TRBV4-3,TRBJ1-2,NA,CASSQSGQSYGYTF,TGCGCCAGCAGCCAGAGTGGACAGAGCTATGGCTACACCTTC
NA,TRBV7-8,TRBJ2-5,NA,CASSLQGPETQYF,TGTGCCAGCAGCTTACAGGGCCCAGAGACCCAGTACTTC
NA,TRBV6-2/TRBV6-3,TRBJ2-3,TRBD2,CASSWTPAGVSEDTQYF,TGTGCCAGCAGTTGGACCCCAGCGGGGGTTTCCGAAGATACGCAGTATTTT
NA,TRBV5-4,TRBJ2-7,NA,CASSRKDRGPTYEQYF,TGTGCCAGCAGCCGCAAGGACAGAGGGCCAACCTACGAGCAGTACTTC
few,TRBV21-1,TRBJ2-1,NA,CASSRFGVSHNEQFF,TGTGCCAGCAGCAGATTCGGTGTCTCCCACAATGAGCAGTTCTTC
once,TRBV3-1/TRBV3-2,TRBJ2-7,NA,CASSHGGEQYF,TGTGCCAGCAGCCATGGGGGGGAGCAGTACTTC
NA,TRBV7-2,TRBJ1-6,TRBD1,CASSSDPSTGPYSPLHF,TGTGCCAGCAGCTCCGATCCTTCGACAGGGCCCTATTCACCCCTCCACTTT
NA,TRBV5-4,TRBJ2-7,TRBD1,CASSLGTGATLSSYEQYF,TGTGCCAGCAGCCTTGGGACAGGGGCCACCTTAAGCTCCTACGAGCAGTACTTC
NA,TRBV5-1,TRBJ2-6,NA,CARALTPGANVLTF,TGCGCCAGGGCCTTAACACCTGGGGCCAACGTCCTGACTTTC